The rows below give T cell receptor beta chains drawn from one sample of a study of CD8 T cells in ankylosing spondylitis. One entry per CDR3 protein, called by TCRdb with MiXCR from the 5' RACE reads. The table lists around 480,000 distinct CDR3 sequences, roughly 18% of them singletons. The sample consisted of blood, either unsorted or a sorted T cell fraction (not recorded which). The origin of the receptors is a male donor with ankylosing spondylitis. Both conserved end residues are part of each CDR3. Each record gives: clone size, D gene, J gene, V gene, CDR3 protein, CDR3 DNA. The D gene is left open where the match is weak. Expanded clones are given a class, and other clones once, few, many or no size at all.

many | TRBD2 | TRBJ2-7 | TRBV20-1 | CSARVGTSGRSYEQYF | TGCAGTGCTAGAGTTGGGACTAGCGGGAGGTCCTACGAGCAGTACTTC
- | - | TRBJ2-7 | TRBV3-1 | CASAQGSYEQYF | TGTGCCAGCGCACAGGGATCCTACGAGCAGTACTTC
few | - | TRBJ2-1 | TRBV29-1 | CSVWDGGNEQFF | TGCAGCGTTTGGGACGGAGGTAATGAGCAGTTCTTC
few | - | TRBJ2-5 | TRBV28 | CASSPSGSPRETQYF | TGTGCCAGCAGCCCCTCAGGGTCCCCCAGAGAGACCCAGTACTTC
- | - | TRBJ2-5 | TRBV3-1 | CASSQTQETQYF | TGTGCCAGCAGCCAGACCCAAGAGACCCAGTACTTC
- | TRBD2 | TRBJ2-2 | TRBV11-2 | CASKGLAGEAGELFF | TGTGCCAGCAAGGGACTAGCGGGAGAGGCCGGGGAGCTGTTTTTT
many | - | TRBJ2-1 | TRBV20-1 | CSASPLYNEQFF | TGCAGTGCTAGCCCCCTCTACAATGAGCAGTTCTTC
few | - | TRBJ2-1 | TRBV7-3 | CASSRTGPVANNEQFF | TGTGCCAGCAGCAGAACCGGGCCCGTGGCTAACAATGAGCAGTTCTTC
- | - | TRBJ2-1 | TRBV24-1 | CATSDRWGNEQFF | TGTGCCACCAGTGATCGGTGGGGCAATGAGCAGTTCTTC
- | TRBD1 | TRBJ1-2 | TRBV30 | CAWRQGRANYGYTF | TGTGCCTGGAGACAGGGGAGGGCTAACTATGGCTACACCTTC
few | - | TRBJ1-1 | TRBV3-1 | CASTLGPGGTEAFF | TGTGCCAGCACCCTAGGGCCGGGAGGGACTGAAGCTTTCTTT
few | TRBD2 | TRBJ2-7 | TRBV20-1 | CSAPGGGLATEQYF | TGCAGTGCCCCTGGGGGAGGACTAGCAACCGAGCAGTACTTC
few | TRBD1 | TRBJ1-1 | TRBV7-3 | CASSTRQGAEAFF | TGTGCCAGCAGCACTAGACAGGGGGCTGAAGCTTTCTTT
- | - | TRBJ2-2 | TRBV19 | CASSTRQNTGELFF | TGTGCCAGTAGCACCAGACAGAACACCGGGGAGCTGTTTTTT
- | - | TRBJ1-1 | TRBV6-1 | CASRFPGNTEAFF | TGTGCCAGCAGATTCCCAGGGAACACTGAAGCTTTCTTT
few | - | TRBJ1-4 | TRBV4-1 | CASSQSGTPGTNEKLFF | TGCGCCAGCAGCCAATCCGGGACACCGGGAACTAATGAAAAACTGTTTTTT
- | TRBD2 | TRBJ2-3 | TRBV25-1 | CASSERGKIISSDTQYF | TGTGCCAGCAGTGAGCGGGGGAAGATAATTTCTTCGGATACGCAGTATTTT
- | - | TRBJ2-3 | TRBV12-3/TRBV12-4 | CASGLGGVGTDTQYF | TGTGCCAGCGGTCTTGGCGGGGTAGGCACAGATACGCAGTATTTT
many | - | TRBJ1-6 | TRBV7-2 | CASSARLLSPLHF | TGTGCCAGCAGCGCCCGACTGCTTTCACCCCTCCACTTT
many | TRBD1 | TRBJ1-1 | TRBV5-1 | CASSYDGQGMNTEAFF | TGCGCCAGCAGCTACGATGGACAGGGCATGAACACTGAAGCTTTCTTT
- | - | TRBJ2-2 | TRBV12-3/TRBV12-4 | CASSLQVPSNTGELFF | TGTGCCAGCAGTCTGCAGGTCCCTTCGAACACCGGGGAGCTGTTTTTT
few | - | TRBJ1-1 | TRBV20-1 | CSVIEDDYTEAFF | TGCAGTGTAATCGAGGACGACTACACTGAAGCTTTCTTT
many | TRBD1 | TRBJ1-4 | TRBV29-1 | CSVPGTGLEKLFF | TGCAGCGTACCCGGGACAGGACTCGAAAAACTGTTTTTT
few | - | TRBJ1-1 | TRBV4-1 | CASSQDNSPGTEAFF | TGCGCCAGCAGCCAAGACAACTCTCCGGGCACTGAAGCTTTCTTT
- | TRBD1 | TRBJ2-5 | TRBV6-1 | CASRRDRGHQETQYF | TGTGCCAGCAGACGCGACAGGGGGCACCAAGAGACCCAGTACTTC
few | - | TRBJ2-3 | TRBV5-4 | CASSSGGGSTDTQYF | TGTGCCAGCAGCTCGGGGGGCGGGAGCACAGATACGCAGTATTTT
many | TRBD2 | TRBJ2-5 | TRBV12-3/TRBV12-4 | CASSSGLAGGIGETQYF | TGTGCCAGCAGTTCCGGACTAGCGGGGGGCATAGGAGAGACCCAGTACTTC
- | TRBD1 | TRBJ2-7 | TRBV28 | CASSLGTDRYEQYF | TGTGCCAGCAGTTTAGGGACAGATCGCTACGAGCAGTACTTC
many | - | TRBJ2-1 | TRBV7-9 | CASSFGQNDYNEQFF | TGTGCCAGCAGCTTTGGACAGAACGACTACAATGAGCAGTTCTTC
- | - | TRBJ2-1 | TRBV9 | CASSVAPSGNNEQFF | TGTGCCAGCAGCGTAGCACCCTCGGGGAACAATGAGCAGTTCTTC
- | - | TRBJ2-2 | TRBV7-6 | CASTVTGLGTGELFF | TGTGCCAGCACCGTTACAGGGTTGGGCACCGGGGAGCTGTTTTTT